Listed here are 20 T cell receptor beta chains from one sample, sequenced in a study of T cells in localized non-small cell lung cancer. The protocol was immunoSEQ multiplex PCR, while the TCRdb copy is restricted to in-frame clones and leaves out a portion. The table records about 1,700 clones, around a fifth of them present only once. This sample comprised normal lung tissue next to the tumor, obtained before any cancer treatment. The source of these receptors is a woman aged 35-75 years with stage III squamous cell lung carcinoma.

This clone appeared a few times. This rearrangement joins TRBV6-8 to TRBJ2-1, with TRBD1 matching over 10 bases. V shed 6 bases, J shed 8 bases, and the junction held 10 bases outside the gene matches. CDR3 size: 15 residues. The germline V gene has CDR1 MNHGY and CDR2 SAAAGT. The CDR3 nucleotides read TGTGCCAGCAGATACGACAGGGGGCCGCAAGATGAGCAGTTCTTC. It codes for CASRYDRGPQDEQFF.

The chain is built from TRBV11-3 and TRBJ2-1, with D tentatively TRBD2 (5 bases). The CDR3 has 17 residues. The germline gives CDR1 SGHNT, CDR2 YENEEA. V was clipped by 5 bases and J by 4 bases, with 21 bases between them. The CDR3 loop reads CASSPDRAGRGYNEQFF. In DNA form, the CDR3 reads TGTGCCAGCAGCCCAGACCGGGCGGGCAGAGGATACAATGAGCAGTTCTTC.

By share, this clone counts as large. V gene TRBV19 combines with J gene TRBJ2-7; D not certain. Between the trimmed V and J ends, which lost 3 bases and 4 bases, there was a span of 10 bases. There are 13 residues in the CDR3. Germline-derived CDR1 and CDR2 are LNHDA and SQIVND (reference sequence). CDR3 in DNA: TGTGCCAGTAGTATTGGGCAGTTTTACGAGCAGTACTTC. Its protein is CASSIGQFYEQYF.

J is TRBJ2-7 and V is TRBV18, with 9 bases aligning to TRBD2. Per germline, CDR1 KGHSH and CDR2 LQKENI. This CDR3 comprises 16 residues. The ends lost 2 bases at V and 6 bases at J; junction bases unmatched: 11. The CDR3 loop reads CASSPRGSSGSGEQYF. The CDR3 coding sequence is TGTGCCAGCTCACCAAGGGGAAGTAGCGGGAGTGGCGAGCAGTACTTC.

The V gene is TRBV10-2, the J gene TRBJ1-1; D unclear. Looked up from germline, CDR1 is WSHSY and CDR2 is SAAADI. Trimming left V 6 bases short and J 1 base short, with 9 bases between. The CDR3 contains 13 residues. CDR3 coding DNA: TGCGCCAGCAGCCCCAGAGAGAACACTGAAGCTTTCTTT. Translating gives CASSPRENTEAFF.

The rearrangement joins TRBV11-3 to TRBJ1-5; D unclear. The germline gives CDR1 SGHNT, CDR2 YENEEA. V lost 3 bases, J lost 3 bases, and 12 bases lay in between. The CDR3 is 15 amino acids. The DNA of the CDR3 is TGTGCCAGCAGCTTGTGGAGGGTAGACAATCAGCCCCAGCATTTT. It translates to CASSLWRVDNQPQHF.

The chain couples TRBV18 to TRBJ1-2; D ambiguous. Trimming removed 0 bases from V and 1 base from J, with 6 bases in between. Germline V gene data show CDR1 as KGHSH and CDR2 as LQKENI. CDR3 size: 14 residues. The CDR3 DNA reads as TGTGCCAGCTCACCACCCGCGGGTAACTATGGCTACACCTTC. Translated, it gives CASSPPAGNYGYTF. The variable domain in full, with the rest retrieved from reference TRBV18 and TRBJ1-2, is NAGVMQNPRHLVRRRGQEARLRCSPMKGHSHVYWYRQLPEEGLKFMVYLQKENIIDESGMPKERFSAEFPKEGPSILRIQQVVRGDSAAYFCASSPPAGNYGYTFGSGTRLTVV.

This clone was counted between two and nine times. The chain recombines TRBV6-8 with TRBJ2-5, with 14 bases aligning to TRBD2. V lost 6 bases, J lost 4 bases, and 4 bases stayed unmatched. In germline, CDR1 is MNHGY, CDR2 SAAAGT. This CDR3 is built from 15 residues. CDR3: CASRRLAGGAETQYF. The CDR3 nucleotides are TGTGCCAGCAGACGACTAGCGGGAGGGGCAGAGACCCAGTACTTC.

The CDR3: CASSPATGGNIQYF. CDR3 sequence (DNA): TGTGCCAGCTCACCGGCGACAGGGGGGAACATTCAGTACTTC. The V call is TRBV18, the J call TRBJ2-4; 9 bases map to TRBD1. Trimming took 3 bases from V and 7 from J; bases not matched to a gene: 4. Germline V gene lookup returns CDR1 KGHSH and CDR2 LQKENI. The CDR3 contains 14 residues.

The CDR3 DNA sequence: TGCAGCGTGGGGGGACTAGCGGGAGATGAGCAGTTCTTC. It translates to CSVGGLAGDEQFF. The chain is built from TRBV29-1 and TRBJ2-1; 14 bases map to TRBD2. Germline V CDR1 and CDR2: SQVTM, ANQGSEA. The CDR3 has 13 amino acids. The V segment lost 6 bases and the J segment 8 bases; nucleotides outside the gene matches: 3.

This clone was observed a few times. This chain joins TRBV6-7 and TRBJ2-7; possibly TRBD2 for D (5 bases). TRBV6-7 is an ORF for which the function is uncertain. This CDR3 has 11 amino acids. V lost 6 bases to trimming and J lost 8 bases, with 11 bases between them. This chain's CDR3 is CASSIEGKQYF. In nucleotides, the CDR3 is TGTGCCAGCAGCATTGAGGGAAAGCAGTACTTC.

This clone showed up just a few times. V is TRBV9 and J is TRBJ2-1; TRBD1 agrees at 7 bases. Trimming took 0 bases from V and 0 from J; bases not matched to a gene: 3. The germline gives CDR1 SGDLS, CDR2 YYNGEE. The CDR3 consists of 16 residues. The CDR3 spells CASSVAEGASYNEQFF. The CDR3 DNA reads TGTGCCAGCAGCGTAGCAGAGGGGGCCTCCTACAATGAGCAGTTCTTC.

This clone was detected only a few times. The V and J genes are TRBV9 and TRBJ2-7; 11 positions match TRBD2. Trimming removed 3 bases from V and 4 bases from J; junction bases left unmatched: 9. The germline V gene has CDR1 SGDLS and CDR2 YYNGEE. This CDR3 has 16 residues. The CDR3 sequence: CASSAVPGLAAYEQYF. The CDR3 DNA sequence: TGTGCCAGCAGCGCAGTCCCGGGACTAGCGGCATACGAGCAGTACTTC. The full variable domain, in which reference TRBV9 and TRBJ2-7 provide the parts outside the CDR3, is DSGVTQTPKHLITATGQRVTLRCSPRSGDLSVYWYQQSLDQGLQFLIQYYNGEERAKGNILERFSAQQFPDLHSELNLSSLELGDSALYFCASSAVPGLAAYEQYFGPGTRLTVT.

This clone was detected a few times. V and J are TRBV11-3 and TRBJ2-6; 7 bases are a match to TRBD1. V was pared by 6 bases and J by 3 bases, with 2 bases of the junction left unmatched. CDR1 and CDR2 (germline): SGHNT, YENEEA. The CDR3 is 14 amino acids. The CDR3 reads CASSHRGGANVLTF. The CDR3 DNA reads as TGTGCCAGCAGTCACAGGGGTGGGGCCAACGTCCTGACTTTC.

There are a few counts of this clone. The chain has TRBV7-6 and TRBJ2-2; D is possibly TRBD1 (5 bases). Germline V gives CDR1 SGHVS, CDR2 FNYEAQ. V was shortened by 5 bases and J by 6 bases, with 13 bases between the two germline ends. CDR3 length equals 14 residues. The CDR3 nucleotides are TGTGCCAGCAGCCGTAACAGGAGAGCCGGGGAGCTGTTTTTT. This gives the protein CASSRNRRAGELFF.

This chain uses TRBV6-8 with TRBJ1-1; TRBD1 is a possible D gene (5 bases). Per the germline V gene, CDR1 is MNHGY and CDR2 is SAAAGT. Trimming removed 2 bases at V and 6 bases at J, with 10 bases between. The CDR3 covers 13 residues. CDR3 loop: CASSYQGSAEAFF. In DNA, the CDR3 is TGTGCCAGCAGTTACCAGGGTTCCGCTGAAGCTTTCTTT.

The chain couples TRBV11-3 to TRBJ2-5; D is possibly TRBD2 (6 bases). This CDR3 spans 14 amino acids. Germline V gives CDR1 SGHNT, CDR2 YENEEA. V was clipped by 4 bases and J by 1 base, with 10 bases between them. CDR3 residues: CASSSDSGQETQYF. Written as DNA, the CDR3 is TGTGCCAGCAGCTCAGATAGCGGCCAAGAGACCCAGTACTTC. Full variable domain (remainder filled in from reference TRBV11-3 and TRBJ2-5): EAGVVQSPRYKIIEKKQPVAFWCNPISGHNTLYWYLQNLGQGPELLIRYENEEAVDDSQLPKDRFSAERLKGVDSTLKIQPAELGDSAVYLCASSSDSGQETQYFGPGTRLLVL.

The chain employs TRBV11-3 and TRBJ1-5, with a weak D call TRBD1 (6 bases). CDR1 and CDR2 from the germline V gene are SGHNT and YENEEA. This CDR3 is 14 amino acids long. Trimming removed 5 bases from V and 3 bases from J, with 11 bases in between. The CDR3 sequence: CASSPWTDNQPQHF. CDR3 coding DNA: TGTGCCAGCAGCCCTTGGACAGACAATCAGCCCCAGCATTTT. Supplemented by reference TRBV11-3 and TRBJ1-5, the full variable domain reads EAGVVQSPRYKIIEKKQPVAFWCNPISGHNTLYWYLQNLGQGPELLIRYENEEAVDDSQLPKDRFSAERLKGVDSTLKIQPAELGDSAVYLCASSPWTDNQPQHFGDGTRLSIL.

In this sample, this clone turned up a few times. This rearrangement joins TRBV11-3 to TRBJ1-1; D is uncertain. Trimming pared 2 bases from V and 1 base from J, leaving 11 bases between. The CDR3 covers 15 residues. The germline V gene encodes CDR1 SGHNT and CDR2 YENEEA. CDR3 in DNA: TGTGCCAGCAGCTTAATAAAAACGGCGAACACTGAAGCTTTCTTT. Translating it yields CASSLIKTANTEAFF.

This chain joins TRBV14 and TRBJ2-7, with D perhaps matching TRBD1 (6 bases). The germline gives CDR1 SGHDN, CDR2 FVKESK. The V and J ends lost 1 base and 4 bases respectively, with 14 bases between them. This CDR3 spans 15 amino acids. CDR3 amino acids: CASSQGLGASYEQYF. Here the CDR3 DNA reads TGTGCCAGCAGCCAAGGGTTGGGGGCGTCTTACGAGCAGTACTTC.